This passage covers 9 T cell receptor beta chains from one sample sequenced in a study of blood T cell repertoires in COVID-19. Profiled with immunoSEQ multiplex PCR; TCRdb holds only in-frame clones, not every one. The data contain approximately 170,000 clones, about four fifths of them seen just once; the ten biggest clones take up about 11%. The sequencing sample was made of peripheral blood. The source is an older man with active or convalescent COVID-19.

The V gene is TRBV11-2, the J gene TRBJ1-4; maybe TRBD1 (6 bases). Looked up from germline, CDR1 is SGHAT and CDR2 is FQNNGV. The CDR3 is 16 residues long. Trimming pared 1 base from V and 11 bases from J, leaving 20 bases between. Here the CDR3 reads CASSLALGGQGKKLFF. The CDR3 DNA is TGTGCCAGCAGCTTAGCCCTGGGGGGGCAGGGGAAGAAACTGTTTTTT.

About this clone itself: This specimen includes other DNA sequences encoding the same CDR3. The genes are TRBV5-1 and TRBJ1-6; weak D call: TRBD1 (6 bases). V lost 0 bases to trimming and J lost 0 bases, with 16 bases between them. The CDR3 loop spans 19 amino acids. Germline V gives CDR1 SGHRS, CDR2 YFSETQ. The CDR3 loop is CASSLGRGGQGSYNSPLHF. The CDR3, as DNA: TGCGCCAGCAGCTTGGGCCGCGGGGGGCAGGGCTCCTATAATTCACCCCTCCACTTT.

This chain uses TRBV19 with TRBJ2-1; possibly TRBD1 for D (6 bases). V lost 1 base and J lost 10, with 17 bases in between. CDR1 and CDR2 (germline): LNHDA, SQIVND (reference sequence). CDR3 length equals 15 residues. CDR3 coding DNA: TGTGCCAGTAGTATAGGCGGCAGGGGAGTAGGGGAGCAGTTCTTC. Translation: CASSIGGRGVGEQFF.

The rearrangement joins TRBV9 to TRBJ2-7; TRBD1 matches 9 bases. CDR3 length: 13 amino acids. The germline V gene has CDR1 SGDLS and CDR2 YYNGEE. Trimming took 7 bases from V and 0 from J; bases not matched to a gene: 2. CDR3 nucleotides: TGTGCCAGCGGGACAGGGAGCTCCTACGAGCAGTACTTC. Amino acids: CASGTGSSYEQYF. The complete variable domain, with remaining parts taken from reference TRBV9 and TRBJ2-7, reads DSGVTQTPKHLITATGQRVTLRCSPRSGDLSVYWYQQSLDQGLQFLIQYYNGEERAKGNILERFSAQQFPDLHSELNLSSLELGDSALYFCASGTGSSYEQYFGPGTRLTVT.

On this clone itself: Other DNA sequences within the sample encode an identical CDR3. The J gene is TRBJ1-1, the V gene TRBV7-9; 7 bases are shared with TRBD1. V gave up 1 base and J gave up 1 base; unmatched junction bases: 0. The CDR3 has 14 amino acids. Germline loops: CDR1 SEHNR, CDR2 FQNEAQ (reference sequence). The DNA for the CDR3 is TGTGCCAGCAGCTTAGGGACAGGGAACACTGAAGCTTTCTTT. Its protein product is CASSLGTGNTEAFF.

The rearrangement joins TRBV9 to TRBJ1-5, with D perhaps TRBD1 (6 bases). Germline CDR1 SGDLS, CDR2 YYNGEE. The CDR3 is 15 amino acids. The ends were cut back, 0 bases at V and 2 bases at J, with 9 bases in the middle. The DNA of the CDR3 is TGTGCCAGCAGCGTAGAGGGGGTCCGCAATCAGCCCCAGCATTTT. This translates into CASSVEGVRNQPQHF. The entire variable domain, with the rest obtained from reference TRBV9 and TRBJ1-5, is as follows: DSGVTQTPKHLITATGQRVTLRCSPRSGDLSVYWYQQSLDQGLQFLIQYYNGEERAKGNILERFSAQQFPDLHSELNLSSLELGDSALYFCASSVEGVRNQPQHFGDGTRLSIL.

This chain links TRBV5-1 with TRBJ2-7, with 8 positions matching TRBD2. Germline V gives CDR1 SGHRS, CDR2 YFSETQ. The CDR3 is made up of 14 amino acids. The ends lost 4 bases at V and 2 bases at J; junction bases unmatched: 5. The CDR3 sequence is CASSKLAVTYEQYF. The DNA for the CDR3 is TGCGCCAGCAGCAAACTAGCGGTCACCTACGAGCAGTACTTC.

V and J are TRBV18 and TRBJ1-1; 7 bases map to TRBD1. The J segment lost 7 bases and the V segment lost 1 base, leaving 9 bases of the junction unmatched. Germline V lookup: CDR1 KGHSH, CDR2 LQKENI. The CDR3 spans 15 residues. The CDR3 reads CASSPQGALRGEAFF. Here the CDR3 DNA reads TGTGCCAGCTCACCACAGGGGGCGCTTCGGGGTGAAGCTTTCTTT.

The chain couples TRBV27 to TRBJ2-7; 7 positions match TRBD1. Germline CDR1 MNHEY, CDR2 SMNVEV (reference sequence). Trimming took 6 bases from V and 4 from J; bases not matched to a gene: 12. CDR3 size: 15 residues. CDR3 in DNA: TGTGCCAGCAGCCCTAACCGGGACAGTTCGTACGAGCAGTACTTC. It is translated as CASSPNRDSSYEQYF.